These 18 T cell receptor beta chains were sequenced from one sample in a study of shared clonotypes between healthy human individuals. The table came from immunoSEQ multiplex PCR; TCRdb's copy has only in-frame clones and leaves some out. This table holds about 2 million clones, approximately 94% found once. In the naive CD8 group, cells lacked CD45RO and were positively selected for CCR7, so terminally differentiated effector memory CD45RA+ cells were left out. The specimen was naive CD8+ T cells sorted from blood. The origin of the receptors is a man aged 18 to 29 in good health.

The chain carries TRBV11-2 and TRBJ2-7; weak D call: TRBD1 (6 bases). Germline values: CDR1 SGHAT, CDR2 FQNNGV. The CDR3 is made up of 12 amino acids. V gave up 5 bases and J gave up 5 bases, with 10 bases separating them. CDR3 in DNA: TGTGCCAGCAGCATCACAGGGCACGAGCAGTACTTC. It encodes CASSITGHEQYF.

The genes are TRBV2 and TRBJ2-7, with 8 bases lining up with TRBD1. V shed 6 bases, J shed 1 base, and the junction held 5 bases outside the gene matches. CDR3 size: 14 residues. Looked up from germline, CDR1 is SNHLY and CDR2 is FYNNEI. Here the CDR3 reads CASRTTGESYEQYF. The CDR3 nucleotides are TGTGCCAGCAGGACGACAGGGGAGTCCTACGAGCAGTACTTC.

This clone occurred once. The chain combines TRBV6-5 with TRBJ1-1, with D hard to call. Per germline, CDR1 MNHEY and CDR2 SVGAGI. The CDR3 has 13 residues. Trimming left V 2 bases short and J 3 bases short, with 7 bases between. The CDR3 sequence: CASSYLGYTEAFF. CDR3 sequence (DNA): TGTGCCAGCAGTTACCTCGGGTACACTGAAGCTTTCTTT.

V gene TRBV2 combines with J gene TRBJ1-3; D gene ambiguous. Trimming took 11 bases from V and 0 from J, leaving 14 bases between them. Germline loops: CDR1 SNHLY, CDR2 FYNNEI. This CDR3 contains 14 residues. For the CDR3, the DNA is TGTGCCGGAGATGATGGGTTCTCTGGAAACACCATATATTTT. It is translated as CAGDDGFSGNTIYF.

The chain employs TRBV13 and TRBJ2-4; the D gene is possibly TRBD2 (5 bases). CDR3 size: 16 residues. Germline V lookup: CDR1 PRHDT, CDR2 FYEKMQ (reference sequence). With 1 base removed from V and 3 bases from J, the gap between germline ends came to 13 bases. CDR3 residues: CASSLVREGVKNIQYF. For the CDR3, the DNA is TGTGCCAGCAGCTTAGTTCGGGAAGGTGTCAAAAACATTCAGTACTTC.

This chain links TRBV9 with TRBJ1-2, with D maybe TRBD1 (6 bases). This CDR3 region has 14 residues. Germline loops: CDR1 SGDLS, CDR2 YYNGEE. Trimming took off 0 bases at V and 8 bases at J, with 14 bases between the two ends. The CDR3 nucleotides read TGTGCCAGCAGCGTAGAGGGGGGACCCAGCGGCTACACCTTC. Translation: CASSVEGGPSGYTF.

This clone appeared a few times. The J gene is TRBJ1-2, the V gene TRBV9, with a weak D call TRBD1 (5 bases). Between the trimmed V and J ends, which lost 2 bases and 3 bases, there was a span of 17 bases. The CDR3 is 16 amino acids. The germline gives CDR1 SGDLS, CDR2 YYNGEE. CDR3 sequence reads: CASSVPRTGDHYGYTF. CDR3 DNA sequence: TGTGCCAGCAGCGTCCCACGGACGGGGGACCACTATGGCTACACCTTC.

V usage is TRBV6-5 and J usage is TRBJ2-2; D is possibly TRBD1 (6 bases). The CDR3 consists of 15 residues. CDR1 is MNHEY, CDR2 SVGAGI, per germline. The germline V and J ends were trimmed by 6 bases and 3 bases, with 14 bases remaining between them. In DNA, the CDR3 is TGTGCCAGCAGACGCACAGGGACCTACACCGGGGAGCTGTTTTTT. Translated: CASRRTGTYTGELFF.

The rearrangement joins TRBV2 to TRBJ2-7, with D perhaps given as TRBD1 or TRBD2 (6 bases each). V lost 3 bases, J lost 3 bases, and 15 bases lay in between. Per the germline V gene, CDR1 is SNHLY and CDR2 is FYNNEI. The CDR3 runs 15 residues. This CDR3 is CASSDLGAGSYEQYF. Here the CDR3 DNA reads TGTGCCAGCAGTGATTTGGGGGCGGGGAGCTACGAGCAGTACTTC.

CDR3 nucleotides: TGTGCCAGCAGTGAAGAGTTAAGGGGATACGAACAGCCCCAGCATTTT. Translating gives CASSEELRGYEQPQHF. The V gene is TRBV2, the J gene TRBJ1-5, with a tentative D call TRBD1 (5 bases). The germline V gene has CDR1 SNHLY and CDR2 FYNNEI. V was pared by 1 base and J by 7 bases, with 17 bases between. The CDR3 is 16 residues long. Full variable domain (outside the CDR3, taken from reference TRBV2 and TRBJ1-5): EPEVTQTPSHQVTQMGQEVILRCVPISNHLYFYWYRQILGQKVEFLVSFYNNEISEKSEIFDDQFSVERPDGSNFTLKIRSTKLEDSAMYFCASSEELRGYEQPQHFGDGTRLSIL.

The genes are TRBV18 and TRBJ2-3, with 8 bases fitting TRBD1. The ends lost 1 base at V and 0 bases at J; junction bases unmatched: 6. This CDR3 is 17 amino acids long. Germline V gene lookup returns CDR1 KGHSH and CDR2 LQKENI. DNA of the CDR3: TGTGCCAGCTCACCACAGGACAGGGCAACTAGCACAGATACGCAGTATTTT. It codes for CASSPQDRATSTDTQYF. Filled out from reference TRBV18 and TRBJ2-3, the complete variable domain reads NAGVMQNPRHLVRRRGQEARLRCSPMKGHSHVYWYRQLPEEGLKFMVYLQKENIIDESGMPKERFSAEFPKEGPSILRIQQVVRGDSAAYFCASSPQDRATSTDTQYFGPGTRLTVL.

As DNA, the CDR3 is TGTGCCAGCAGCCCAGGAGGGCTAGCGGGAGCAGATACGCAGTATTTT. Translating it yields CASSPGGLAGADTQYF. J is TRBJ2-3 and V is TRBV7-2; 10 nucleotides line up with TRBD2. The CDR3 totals 16 residues. Trimming removed 5 bases from V and 4 bases from J; junction bases left unmatched: 9. Germline assignment: CDR1 SGHTA and CDR2 FQGNSA.

This sequence joins TRBV6-1 and TRBJ1-5; 8 bases agree with TRBD1. V was clipped by 2 bases and J by 0 bases; unmatched bases: 9. Germline V gives CDR1 MNHNS, CDR2 SASEGT. The length of the CDR3 is 18 residues. The CDR3 DNA reads TGTGCCAGCAGTGAACTGGCAGGGGGCGCGTATAGCAATCAGCCCCAGCATTTT. As protein: CASSELAGGAYSNQPQHF.

CDR3 DNA: TGTGCCAGCAGCCCTTCAGGTCAGCTGCAGTTCTTC. Protein product: CASSPSGQLQFF. The gene calls are TRBV7-2 and TRBJ2-1; D uncertain. Germline V gene sequence: CDR1 SGHTA, CDR2 FQGNSA. This CDR3 region has 12 residues. V was pared by 5 bases and J by 12 bases, with 14 bases between.

This rearrangement joins TRBV11-2 to TRBJ2-5; no clear D gene. Near its end, the DNA agrees better with TRBJ2-7, so the J call may be wrong. The germline V gene has CDR1 SGHAT and CDR2 FQNNGV. The CDR3 has 11 amino acids. The CDR3 loop is CASSFSYEQYF. CDR3 nucleotide sequence: TGTGCCAGCAGCTTCAGCTACGAGCAGTACTTC.

This clone was recorded only once. The chain recombines TRBV27 with TRBJ1-1; TRBD1 might be the D (5 bases). The V gene's germline CDR1 is MNHEY and CDR2 SMNVEV (reference sequence). The V end was cut by 6 bases, the J end by 0 bases, with 11 bases between. The CDR3 has 14 amino acids. CDR3 coding DNA: TGTGCCAGCAGCGCGACAGTTATGAACACTGAAGCTTTCTTT. Its protein product is CASSATVMNTEAFF.

The table lists this clone with a count of one. The rearrangement uses TRBV5-4 and TRBJ2-7; D unresolved. This CDR3 has 12 residues. V gave up 2 bases and J gave up 4 bases, with 7 bases separating them. Germline CDR1 SGHNT, CDR2 YYREEE (reference sequence). CDR3 bases: TGTGCCAGCAGCTTACCCGGATACGAGCAGTACTTC. The encoded protein is CASSLPGYEQYF.

Note on this clone: This CDR3 is also generated by other DNA sequences in the sample. V usage is TRBV5-4 and J usage is TRBJ1-2, with D possibly TRBD1 on 5 matching bases. Trimming left V 0 bases short and J 3 bases short, with 9 bases between. CDR3 size: 14 residues. Germline V CDR1 and CDR2: SGHNT, YYREEE (reference sequence). CDR3 sequence reads: CASSLGGADYGYTF. As DNA, the CDR3 is TGTGCCAGCAGCTTGGGGGGCGCGGACTATGGCTACACCTTC.